This T cell receptor (beta chain) was sequenced during a study of spatial heterogeneity in lung cancer. Whole-study context: Consistently, beta-chain sequences turned up in larger numbers than alpha-chain sequences did.

Indicated time point: sample taken at primary tumor resection. Unsorted whole RNA from tumor, nontumor lung or frozen PBMC underwent sequencing. Donors were about 70 untreated early-stage non-small cell lung cancer patients. This CDR3 is built from 14 residues. Trimming took 4 bases from V and 0 from J, leaving 11 bases between them. Germline loops: CDR1 SGDLS, CDR2 YYNGEE. This clonotype was counted ten times or more. A unique molecular identifier was carried by every single TCR cDNA molecule. In TCRdb, the 5' RACE reads were re-called with MiXCR into one record per CDR3 protein. This sample has approximately 25,000 distinct CDR3 sequences, with about 3% found just once.

The origin of this receptor is a female donor with early-stage non-small cell lung cancer. Sequenced here: PBMCs, sampled at surgery. This chain uses TRBV9 with TRBJ2-7; D call uncertain. CDR3 coding DNA: TGTGCCAGCAGCTCCCGGCCTGTCTCCTACGAGCAGTACTTC. Protein product: CASSSRPVSYEQYF.